This TCR beta chain originates from a study of human T cells and chemical hapten exposure. Study context: Throughout the approximately 24-week study, diphenylcyclopropenone was applied weekly to the patients' scalps. Patch tests containing 0.01% DPC, applied to the upper back, were read at 6 days.

Findings and caveats of the study: Versus controls, expanded TCRs had significantly more large CDR3 similarity clusters.

Using its own MiXCR run on the RACE reads, TCRdb lists one record per CDR3 protein. The data show about 99,000 distinct CDR3 sequences, about an eighth seen once. Time point indicated: patch test 1, 2 weeks after DPC sensitization. Indicated treatment: therapeutic diphenylcyclopropenone sensitization with weekly scalp DPC. At every patch-test visit, blood was drawn before the patch test was applied. Germline CDR1 reads MDHEN; CDR2 reads SYDVKM. The CDR3 loop spans 15 amino acids. Trimming removed 7 bases at V and 6 bases at J, with 19 bases between. This clonotype was counted only a few times. The target antigen is unknown.

This receptor was obtained from a woman between 35 and 50 years old with alopecia areata. Some clones in this sample may be carry-over from other donors' samples. The genes are TRBV28 and TRBJ2-4, with D unresolved. The sample was whole blood, taken in connection with sensitization to the hapten diphenylcyclopropenone (DPC). CDR3 DNA sequence: TGTGCCAGCACCCAAATGGGTAGTAGCCCAAACATTCAGTACTTC. Protein sequence: CASTQMGSSPNIQYF.